This entry lists 25 T cell receptor beta chains sequenced from one sample in a study of blood T cell repertoires in COVID-19. Sequencing was performed with immunoSEQ multiplex PCR; in TCRdb, only in-frame clones are kept and a portion is missing. The sample shows hundreds of thousands of clones, around 90% of them seen only once. The sequencing sample was made of PBMCs or T cells enriched from blood (not recorded which). These receptor sequences come from an older woman in a cohort exposed to, infected with or recovered from COVID-19 (not recorded which).

The chain combines TRBV4-2 with TRBJ1-1, with D tentatively TRBD1 (6 bases). Trimming took 7 bases from V and 0 from J, leaving 9 bases between them. Germline V gives CDR1 LGHNA, CDR2 YNFKEQ. This CDR3 contains 13 residues. The CDR3 nucleotides are TGTGCCAGCAAATCAGGGGTGAACACTGAAGCTTTCTTT. The encoded protein is CASKSGVNTEAFF.

The gene calls are TRBV5-1 and TRBJ2-7, with D possibly being TRBD2 (6 bases). Looked up from germline, CDR1 is SGHRS and CDR2 is YFSETQ. Trimming shortened V by 0 bases and J by 6 bases, and 13 bases separated the two germline ends. This CDR3 contains 14 residues. The CDR3 spells CASSLAGVGGEQYF. CDR3 DNA sequence: TGCGCCAGCAGCTTGGCCGGGGTCGGGGGCGAGCAGTACTTC.

The CDR3 sequence: CAWGGAYEQYF. Written as DNA, the CDR3 is TGTGCCTGGGGGGGCGCCTACGAGCAGTACTTC. The V and J genes are TRBV30 and TRBJ2-7; a possible D gene is TRBD1 (6 bases). V lost 5 bases to trimming and J lost 2 bases, with 7 bases between them. CDR1 and CDR2 (germline): GTSNPN, SVGIG (reference sequence). There are 11 residues in the CDR3.

The chain links TRBV30 to TRBJ2-5; D might be TRBD1 (6 bases). The V end lost 0 bases, the J end lost 2 bases, and 10 bases lay between the germline ends. CDR1 is GTSNPN, CDR2 SVGIG, per germline (reference sequence). The CDR3 runs to 14 residues. This CDR3 reads CAWSVVGQQETQYF. The CDR3 nucleotides are TGTGCCTGGAGTGTAGTCGGACAGCAAGAGACCCAGTACTTC.

The chain has TRBV19 and TRBJ1-4; D gene unclear. The CDR3 is 16 amino acids. CDR1 is LNHDA, CDR2 SQIVND, per germline (reference sequence). Deletions cut 6 bases from V and 0 bases from J, with 14 bases between. The CDR3 nucleotides are TGTGCCAGTAGCCGTCTGGGAGGAGCAACTAATGAAAAACTGTTTTTT. Encoded protein: CASSRLGGATNEKLFF.

The rearrangement uses TRBV5-1 and TRBJ2-7; possibly TRBD1 for D (6 bases). Germline lookup yields CDR1 SGHRS and CDR2 YFSETQ. Trimming removed 4 bases from V and 4 bases from J, with 15 bases in between. The CDR3 is 14 amino acids. The CDR3 region has the DNA TGCGCCAGCAGCATACAGGGTGGGGGATACGAGCAGTACTTC. It is translated as CASSIQGGGYEQYF.

This rearrangement joins TRBV28 to TRBJ1-1, with D hard to call. Germline V gene data show CDR1 as MDHEN and CDR2 as SYDVKM. The CDR3 runs 16 residues. Trimming cost V 2 bases and J 4 bases, with 17 bases left between them. The CDR3 DNA is TGTGCCAGCAGTTTACCGTGGCAGGTCGAGAGCACTGAAGCTTTCTTT. Amino acid sequence: CASSLPWQVESTEAFF.

The genes are TRBV28 and TRBJ1-2, with D possibly being TRBD1 (6 bases). The CDR3 sequence is 15 residues long. Germline V gene lookup returns CDR1 MDHEN and CDR2 SYDVKM. Trimming stripped 6 bases from V and 5 bases from J, with 19 bases between. CDR3 DNA: TGTGCCAGCAGAGGACCCGGGAGGGGGGGTTATGGCTACACCTTC. Encoded protein: CASRGPGRGGYGYTF.

The chain joins TRBV5-4 to TRBJ2-1; 9 nucleotides line up with TRBD2. Germline assignment: CDR1 SGHNT and CDR2 YYREEE (reference sequence). The V and J ends lost 3 bases and 7 bases, in that order; junction bases with no gene match: 14. The CDR3 is 17 residues long. CDR3 region: CASSSRGAGGPTNEQFF. DNA for the CDR3: TGTGCCAGCAGCTCCAGGGGTGCGGGAGGGCCGACTAATGAGCAGTTCTTC.

The chain links TRBV18 to TRBJ2-7; maybe TRBD2 (6 bases). The CDR3 loop spans 15 amino acids. The ends were cut back, 6 bases at V and 1 base at J, with 16 bases in the middle. Germline CDR1 is KGHSH and CDR2 is LQKENI. DNA for the CDR3: TGTGCCAGCTCTCCAAGCGGGTTCCCTTCCTACGAGCAGTACTTC. Protein: CASSPSGFPSYEQYF. The whole variable domain, filled in from reference TRBV18 and TRBJ2-7, reads NAGVMQNPRHLVRRRGQEARLRCSPMKGHSHVYWYRQLPEEGLKFMVYLQKENIIDESGMPKERFSAEFPKEGPSILRIQQVVRGDSAAYFCASSPSGFPSYEQYFGPGTRLTVT.

The chain employs TRBV5-8 and TRBJ1-2, with 7 nucleotides matching TRBD1. Germline CDR1 is SGHTS and CDR2 is YDEGEE. The CDR3 contains 16 residues. With 4 bases clipped from V and 7 bases from J, the junction kept 16 bases outside the gene matches. CDR3 in DNA: TGTGCCAGCAGCCGCCCCGACAGGGTAAATCGACTTGGCTACACCTTC. The encoded protein is CASSRPDRVNRLGYTF. The full variable domain, in which reference TRBV5-8 and TRBJ1-2 provide the parts outside the CDR3, is EAGVTQSPTHLIKTRGQQATLRCSPISGHTSVYWYQQALGLGLQFLLWYDEGEERNRGNFPPRFSGRQFPNYSSELNVNALELEDSALYLCASSRPDRVNRLGYTFGSGTRLTVV.

V usage is TRBV5-1 and J usage is TRBJ2-3; the match to TRBD2 covers 7 bases. There are 16 residues in the CDR3. From germline, CDR1 is SGHRS and CDR2 YFSETQ. The J segment lost 2 bases and the V segment lost 4 bases, leaving 10 bases of the junction unmatched. CDR3 sequence (DNA): TGCGCCAGCAGCGCGCTTGGGACTATAGCCACAGATACGCAGTATTTT. Its protein is CASSALGTIATDTQYF.

The chain is built from TRBV30 and TRBJ1-2; the D is unclear. CDR1 and CDR2 (germline): GTSNPN, SVGIG (reference sequence). CDR3 length: 14 amino acids. V lost 2 bases and J lost 0, with 10 bases in between. CDR3 protein: CAWSKHSANYGYTF. The CDR3, as DNA: TGTGCCTGGAGTAAACATTCAGCTAACTATGGCTACACCTTC. Based on the CDR3 plus reference TRBV30 and TRBJ1-2, the full variable domain is SQTIHQWPATLVQPVGSPLSLECTVEGTSNPNLYWYRQAAGRGLQLLFYSVGIGQISSEVPQNLSASRPQDRQFILSSKKLLLSDSGFYLCAWSKHSANYGYTFGSGTRLTVV.

This clone has just one count. The chain combines TRBV5-1 with TRBJ1-4; unclear D gene. V lost 0 bases and J 4 bases, leaving 10 bases between the germline ends. This CDR3 is 15 amino acids long. Germline V gene data show CDR1 as SGHRS and CDR2 as YFSETQ. DNA for the CDR3: TGCGCCAGCAGCTTGGGCTCGGGTCGTAATGAAAAACTGTTTTTT. Its translation: CASSLGSGRNEKLFF. The variable domain in full, completed from reference TRBV5-1 and TRBJ1-4, reads KAGVTQTPRYLIKTRGQQVTLSCSPISGHRSVSWYQQTPGQGLQFLFEYFSETQRNKGNFPGRFSGRQFSNSRSEMNVSTLELGDSALYLCASSLGSGRNEKLFFGSGTQLSVL.

The rearrangement uses TRBV28 and TRBJ1-1, with 9 bases identical to TRBD1. CDR1 MDHEN and CDR2 SYDVKM come from the germline V gene. With V trimmed by 1 base and J by 3 bases, 3 bases remained unmatched. This CDR3 region has 15 residues. The CDR3 region has the DNA TGTGCCAGCAGTTTATATGGACAGGGGTACACTGAAGCTTTCTTT. Residues: CASSLYGQGYTEAFF.

The rearrangement joins TRBV6-1 to TRBJ2-5, with 11 bases lining up with TRBD2. This CDR3 has 17 residues. J was trimmed by 4 bases and V by 3 bases; bases with no gene match: 10. CDR1 and CDR2 (germline): MNHNS, SASEGT. For the CDR3, the DNA is TGTGCCAGCAGTGATTTAGCGGGAGGGAATGATGGAGAGACCCAGTACTTC. This codes for CASSDLAGGNDGETQYF.

This chain joins TRBV2 and TRBJ2-4; 7 nucleotides match TRBD1. This CDR3 contains 13 residues. Losses at the gene ends were 5 bases for V and 7 bases for J; bases not matched to a gene: 5. The germline gives CDR1 SNHLY, CDR2 FYNNEI. CDR3 nucleotide sequence: TGTGCCAGCAGTTTGACAGGGACGAACATTCAGTACTTC. This encodes CASSLTGTNIQYF.

J is TRBJ2-1 and V is TRBV11-3; D perhaps matches TRBD2 (5 bases). Per the germline V gene, CDR1 is SGHNT and CDR2 is YENEEA. V dropped 6 bases and J dropped 3 bases, with 9 bases sitting between them. The CDR3 spans 13 residues. CDR3 in amino acids: CASSSDYYNEQFF. The CDR3 DNA is TGTGCCAGCAGTTCCGACTACTACAATGAGCAGTTCTTC.

The CDR3 DNA reads TGTGCCAGCAGTGAGGGCCCGACGGAGACCCAGTACTTC. It yields the protein CASSEGPTETQYF. J is TRBJ2-5 and V is TRBV5-5; D is possibly TRBD2 (5 bases). The V gene lost 5 bases and the J gene lost 5 bases, with 13 bases spanning the gap. The CDR3 extends over 13 amino acids. CDR1 and CDR2 (germline): SGHKS, YYEKEE (reference sequence).

This chain joins TRBV30 and TRBJ1-5; a weak D match, TRBD1 (5 bases). The V and J ends lost 2 bases and 3 bases respectively, with 14 bases between them. Germline CDR1 and CDR2: GTSNPN and SVGIG (reference sequence). The CDR3 spans 15 residues. CDR3 bases: TGTGCCTGGAGTTTTCTGCGGGGGGTCAATCAGCCCCAGCATTTT. Translation: CAWSFLRGVNQPQHF. Together with reference TRBV30 and TRBJ1-5, the CDR3 gives the full variable domain: SQTIHQWPATLVQPVGSPLSLECTVEGTSNPNLYWYRQAAGRGLQLLFYSVGIGQISSEVPQNLSASRPQDRQFILSSKKLLLSDSGFYLCAWSFLRGVNQPQHFGDGTRLSIL.

The V and J genes are TRBV27 and TRBJ2-2; 8 bases align to TRBD2. The CDR3 has 16 amino acids. The germline V gene has CDR1 MNHEY and CDR2 SMNVEV (reference sequence). Trimming at V came to 4 bases and at J to 0 bases, leaving 4 bases not matched to a gene. The CDR3 DNA reads TGTGCCAGCAGTTCGCCGGGACTAGCGAACACCGGGGAGCTGTTTTTT. Its translation is CASSSPGLANTGELFF.

In the case of this clone: One end of the junction fails to match germline, which may point to a read error. CDR3 sequence reads: CASSPPSVRDEQFF. The CDR3, as DNA: TGTGCCAGCTCCCCACCGTCGGTTAGAGATGAGCAGTTCTTC. The chain employs TRBV18 and TRBJ2-1; no clear D gene. This CDR3 spans 14 amino acids. Germline V gene sequence: CDR1 KGHSH, CDR2 LQKENI.

The genes are TRBV6-5 and TRBJ1-4; 7 positions agree with TRBD1. The V gene end was trimmed by 2 bases and the J gene end by 6 bases; junction bases not matched to a gene: 3. Germline values: CDR1 MNHEY, CDR2 SVGAGI. CDR3 length: 14 amino acids. DNA of the CDR3: TGTGCCAGCAGTTACGACAGGGTCGATGAAAAACTGTTTTTT. Translating gives CASSYDRVDEKLFF.

This clone was detected only a few times. V usage is TRBV9 and J usage is TRBJ1-3, with TRBD1 as a possible D gene (6 bases). The CDR3 has 15 amino acids. Trimming stripped 3 bases from V and 7 bases from J, with 17 bases between. CDR1 is SGDLS, CDR2 YYNGEE, per germline. This CDR3 reads CASSDRASLGNTIYF. For the CDR3, the DNA is TGTGCCAGCAGCGACAGGGCTTCGCTTGGGAACACCATATATTTT.

On this clone itself: Other nucleotide sequences in the sample specify the same CDR3. The rearrangement uses TRBV5-1 and TRBJ2-2, with D uncertain. Trimming removed 0 bases at V and 3 bases at J, with 9 bases between. The CDR3 has 15 residues. Germline values: CDR1 SGHRS, CDR2 YFSETQ. CDR3 sequence reads: CASSLGQVDTGELFF. The CDR3 DNA reads as TGCGCCAGCAGCTTGGGGCAGGTCGACACCGGGGAGCTGTTTTTT.